The clone carrying this T cell receptor beta chain came up a few times. What it binds is unknown. The sorted Tregs were CD4+CD25+CD127-/low cells. The germline V gene has CDR1 MGHRA and CDR2 YSYEKL. CDR3 length: 16 residues. The trim removed 0 bases at V and 0 bases at J, leaving 2 bases unmatched. Constant-region reverse primers amplified full-length variable regions, followed by semi-nested Nested Universal Primer A PCR. TCRdb reprocessed the 5' RACE reads with MiXCR, giving one entry per CDR3 protein. Of 4,500 to 6,000 distinct CDR3 sequences in the sample, about two thirds were seen once. Whole-study findings and limits: Tumor Tregs overlapped most with tumor, then blood, naive CD4+ cells. Tumor memory CD4+ T cell TCR gene usage clustered with blood and lymph node memory CD4+ cells and lymph node naive CD4+ cells.

Sequenced sample: Tregs sorted from blood. The gene calls are TRBV4-1 and TRBJ2-1, with 7 bases lining up with TRBD2. The TCR comes from a female donor with breast cancer. The CDR3, as DNA: TGCGCCAGCAGCCAAGATCGCGGGAGCTCCTACAATGAGCAGTTCTTC. The encoded protein is CASSQDRGSSYNEQFF.